This T cell receptor (beta chain) was sequenced in a study of CD8+ T cells in alopecia areata. As regards this clone: The antigen remains undetermined.

Sorting separated CD4+ and CD8+ T cells out of PBMCs. CDR1 is SGHTA and CDR2 is FQGTGA in the germline V gene. V lost 4 bases, J lost 6 bases, and 20 bases lay in between. The length of the CDR3 is 16 residues. Overall study results and limits: Mice showed clearer TCR sharing than patients did, a gap that was possibly HLA-related. In scalp samples, resident alphabeta T cells of normal skin are also sequenced.

Extraction and reverse transcription of RNA yielded cDNA as the sequencing template. Profiling relied on immunoSEQ multiplex PCR, and the TCRdb table lists in-frame clones only, not all of them. The sample yields 150,000 to 200,000 clones, around 57% seen once. The source material was CD4+ T cells sorted from blood. The chain links TRBV7-3 to TRBJ2-3; D is undetermined. This receptor was identified in a human donor in good health. This CDR3 reads CASSYKGSDVGDTQYF. The CDR3 DNA is TGTGCCAGCAGCTACAAAGGCTCGGACGTCGGGGATACGCAGTATTTT.